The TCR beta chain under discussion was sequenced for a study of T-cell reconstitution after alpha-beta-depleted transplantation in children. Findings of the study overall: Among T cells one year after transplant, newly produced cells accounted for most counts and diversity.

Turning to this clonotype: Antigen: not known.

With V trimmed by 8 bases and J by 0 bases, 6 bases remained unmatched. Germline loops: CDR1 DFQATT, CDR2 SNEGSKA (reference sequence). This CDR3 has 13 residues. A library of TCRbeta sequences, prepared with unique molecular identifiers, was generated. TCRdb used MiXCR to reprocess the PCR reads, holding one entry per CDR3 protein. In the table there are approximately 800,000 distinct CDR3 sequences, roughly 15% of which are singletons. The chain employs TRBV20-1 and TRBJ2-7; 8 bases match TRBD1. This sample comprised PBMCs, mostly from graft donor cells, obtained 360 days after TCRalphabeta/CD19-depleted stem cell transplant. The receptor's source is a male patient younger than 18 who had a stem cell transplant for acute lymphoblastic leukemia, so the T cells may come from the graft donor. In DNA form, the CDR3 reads TGCAGTCCCAGGACAGGGAGCTCCTACGAGCAGTACTTC. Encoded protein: CSPRTGSSYEQYF.